This T cell receptor beta chain was profiled in a study of T cell clonality in common variable immunodeficiency. Study-wide findings and caveats: Fewer TCRbeta clones were shared among CVID subjects than controls. Reportedly, TCR beta sequences from common variable immunodeficiency showed fewer deletions and N-nucleotide insertions. Compared with healthy controls, CVID subjects showed increased TCRbeta clonality, mostly in about a third.

The CDR3 is 14 residues long. The V gene's germline CDR1 is SEHNR and CDR2 FQNEAQ (reference sequence). V lost 4 bases, J lost 3 bases, and 12 bases lay in between. Equal genomic DNA amounts from CVID and control samples were sequenced. Profiling relied on immunoSEQ multiplex PCR, and the TCRdb table lists in-frame clones only, not all of them. The sample yields 7,500 to 9,500 clones, of which the top ten take up roughly 3.5%. For at least one year, all CVID subjects received replacement immunoglobulin. With respect to this clone: What it binds is unknown. From the germline J gene comes the end of the CDR3, since the read stops 3 residues before it.

The specimen sequenced was peripheral blood mononuclear cells. The gene calls are TRBV7-9 and TRBJ1-2; tentative D call: TRBD1 (5 bases). This receptor was taken from a human donor with common variable immunodeficiency. The CDR3 bases that were read are TGTGCCAGCAGCTATAGTCAGGGCGACTATGGC. It encodes CASSYSQGDYG. The entire CDR3 sequence reads CASSYSQGDYGYTF.